This T cell receptor (beta chain) stems from a study of T-cell memory formation after mild COVID-19. Trimming took off 6 bases at V and 2 bases at J, with 9 bases between the two ends. This CDR3 spans 12 amino acids. Germline V gives CDR1 SQVTM, CDR2 ANQGSEA. Amplification by 5'RACE using constant-segment primers produced TCR alpha and TCR beta cDNA libraries that carried sample barcodes and UMIs. MiXCR, applied by TCRdb to the 5' RACE reads, yields one record per CDR3 protein. Of about 180,000 distinct CDR3 sequences detected, 18% appear once; the ten largest clones hold more than 3%. Study-wide results and limits: From day 15 to 85, contracting clones were balanced between CD4 and CD8, whereas later expanders leaned toward CD4+. Largely, contracting CD4+ clones fell within CM and EM, and contracting CD8+ clones within EMRA.

About this clonotype itself: The antigen remains unidentified.

The chain joins TRBV29-1 to TRBJ2-3, with D hard to call. The TCR sequence derives from a man between 18 and 29 years old who had mild COVID-19 (a few samples of this study predate the infection). Cell type and time point are not known. The sequencing input was PBMCs or a T cell subset sorted from them (not recorded which). The CDR3 region is CSVAYNTDTQYF. CDR3 coding DNA: TGCAGCGTCGCCTATAACACAGATACGCAGTATTTT.